The sequence of this T cell receptor beta chain was determined in a study of CD8 T cells in Susac syndrome. The CDR3 totals 10 residues. V was trimmed by 7 bases and J by 5 bases, leaving 5 bases between them. Per the germline V gene, CDR1 is SNHLY and CDR2 is FYNNEI. Random hexamers served to reverse transcribe roughly 0.45 to 1 ug RNA. TCRdb re-analysed the immunoSEQ multiplex PCR reads in MiXCR, keeping a single row per CDR3 protein. The sample holds 65,000 to 100,000 distinct CDR3 sequences; 95% to 96% are singletons and the top ten take around 0.43%. V and J are TRBV2 and TRBJ1-1, with D unclear. Sequencing was carried out using CD8+ T cells from PBMCs. The clonotype originates from a human donor with Susac syndrome. The chain's CDR3 is CASILTEAFF. The CDR3 DNA reads TGTGCCAGCATTTTAACTGAAGCTTTCTTT.